These T cell receptor beta chains were read from a single sample in a study of post-analysis software for immune sequencing data. Using its own MiXCR run on the PCR reads, TCRdb lists one record per CDR3 protein. The table shows 750,000 to 900,000 distinct CDR3 sequences, with 40% to 55% occurring only once. Sample: blood. These receptors were taken from a girl aged 5-17 years with multiple sclerosis. CDR3s include the opening cysteine and the closing phenylalanine or tryptophan. Fields, in order: J gene, clone size, V gene, CDR3 protein. The listing skips clone size in some rows; elsewhere it reads once, few, many or a size class.

J: TRBJ2-1; size: NA; V: TRBV7-9; CDR3: CASSLSLPSGRRWDVEQFF
J: TRBJ2-3; size: few; V: TRBV29-1; CDR3: CSVEVVGADTQYF
J: TRBJ2-7; size: once; V: TRBV6-6; CDR3: CASSPPLAGAPYEQYF
J: TRBJ2-5; size: few; V: TRBV6-5; CDR3: CASSYGGKDRETQYF
J: TRBJ1-2; size: NA; V: TRBV25-1; CDR3: CASSGDRATGGYTF
J: TRBJ2-5; size: NA; V: TRBV2; CDR3: CASSPAGTGVKEQYF
J: TRBJ1-2; size: NA; V: TRBV5-6; CDR3: CASSYGPGPGYTF
J: TRBJ1-2; size: NA; V: TRBV3-1; CDR3: CASSRSSPWDARGSYGYTF
J: TRBJ2-7; size: NA; V: TRBV18; CDR3: CASSPTRKSSYEQYF
J: NA; size: NA; V: TRBV25-1; CDR3: CASSVSGLNIQYF
J: TRBJ2-1; size: NA; V: TRBV9; CDR3: CASSAHNEQFF
J: TRBJ1-1; size: NA; V: TRBV10-3; CDR3: CAISGGDLFDEAFF
J: TRBJ1-1; size: once; V: TRBV13; CDR3: CASSLRDRRTEAFF
J: TRBJ2-3; size: NA; V: TRBV20-1; CDR3: CSTRLPSGSRVQYF
J: TRBJ2-7; size: NA; V: TRBV18; CDR3: CASSLPQGTPTYEQYF
J: TRBJ2-7; size: NA; V: TRBV4-1; CDR3: CASSQSEGATYEQYF
J: TRBJ2-1; size: NA; V: TRBV11-2; CDR3: CASSLVRYYDEQFF
J: TRBJ2-1; size: few; V: TRBV4-1; CDR3: CASSQDWGGLAGGLEQFF
J: TRBJ1-2; size: NA; V: TRBV20-1; CDR3: CSADRTGGRGYTF
J: TRBJ1-1; size: NA; V: TRBV7-3; CDR3: CASSSEPGQNTEAFF
J: TRBJ1-2; size: NA; V: TRBV13; CDR3: CASSLDRLAVNYGYTF
J: TRBJ1-1; size: NA; V: TRBV9; CDR3: CASSIGWGAMNTEAFF